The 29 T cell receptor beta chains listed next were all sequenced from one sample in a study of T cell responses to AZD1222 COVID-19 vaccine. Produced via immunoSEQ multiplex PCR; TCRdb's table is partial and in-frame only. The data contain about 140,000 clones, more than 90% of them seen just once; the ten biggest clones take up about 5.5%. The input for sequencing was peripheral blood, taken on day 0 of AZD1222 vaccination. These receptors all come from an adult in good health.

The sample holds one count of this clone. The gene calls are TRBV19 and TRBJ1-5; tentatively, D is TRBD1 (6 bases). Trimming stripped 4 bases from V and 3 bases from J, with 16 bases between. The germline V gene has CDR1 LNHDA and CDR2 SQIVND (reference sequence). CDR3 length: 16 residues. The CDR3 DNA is TGTGCCAGTAGTAGAACAGGGACGGTGGCCAATCAGCCCCAGCATTTT. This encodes CASSRTGTVANQPQHF.

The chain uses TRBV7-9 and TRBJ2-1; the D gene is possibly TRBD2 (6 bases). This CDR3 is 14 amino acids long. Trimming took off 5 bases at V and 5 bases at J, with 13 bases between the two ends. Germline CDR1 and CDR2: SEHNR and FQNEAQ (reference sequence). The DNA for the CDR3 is TGTGCCAGCAGCCGTATCGGCGGGAACAATGAGCAGTTCTTC. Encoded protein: CASSRIGGNNEQFF. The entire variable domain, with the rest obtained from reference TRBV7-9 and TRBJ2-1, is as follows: DTGVSQNPRHKITKRGQNVTFRCDPISEHNRLYWYRQTLGQGPEFLTYFQNEAQLEKSRLLSDRFSAERPKGSFSTLEIQRTEQGDSAMYLCASSRIGGNNEQFFGPGTRLTVL.

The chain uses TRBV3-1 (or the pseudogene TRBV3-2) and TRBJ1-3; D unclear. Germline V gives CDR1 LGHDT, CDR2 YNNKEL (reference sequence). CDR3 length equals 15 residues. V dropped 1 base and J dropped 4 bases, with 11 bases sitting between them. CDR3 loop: CASSQGSGLGNTIYF. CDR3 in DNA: TGTGCCAGCAGCCAAGGTTCAGGTTTGGGAAACACCATATATTTT.

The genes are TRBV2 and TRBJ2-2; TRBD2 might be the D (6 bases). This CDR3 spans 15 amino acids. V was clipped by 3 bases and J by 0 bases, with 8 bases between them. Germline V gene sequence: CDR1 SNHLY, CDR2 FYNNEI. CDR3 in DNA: TGTGCCAGCAGTGAGGGACTTGCGAACACCGGGGAGCTGTTTTTT. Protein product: CASSEGLANTGELFF.

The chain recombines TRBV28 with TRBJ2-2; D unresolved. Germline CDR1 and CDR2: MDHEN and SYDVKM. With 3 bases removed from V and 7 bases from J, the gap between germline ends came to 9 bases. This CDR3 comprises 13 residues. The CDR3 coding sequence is TGTGCCAGCAGTTTTTTAGGGCACGGGGAGCTGTTTTTT. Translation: CASSFLGHGELFF.

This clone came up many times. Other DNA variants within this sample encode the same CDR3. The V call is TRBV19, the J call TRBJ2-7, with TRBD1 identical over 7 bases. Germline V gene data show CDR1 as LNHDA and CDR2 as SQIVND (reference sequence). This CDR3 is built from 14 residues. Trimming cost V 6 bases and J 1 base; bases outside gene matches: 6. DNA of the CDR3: TGTGCCAGTAGGACAGGGTCGAGTTCCTACGAGCAGTACTTC. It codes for CASRTGSSSYEQYF.

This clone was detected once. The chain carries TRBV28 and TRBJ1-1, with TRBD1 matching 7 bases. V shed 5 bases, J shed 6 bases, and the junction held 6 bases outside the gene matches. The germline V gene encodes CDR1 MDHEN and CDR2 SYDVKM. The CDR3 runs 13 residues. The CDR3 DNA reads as TGTGCCAGCAGTCTGACAGGGTACGCTGAAGCTTTCTTT. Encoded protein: CASSLTGYAEAFF.

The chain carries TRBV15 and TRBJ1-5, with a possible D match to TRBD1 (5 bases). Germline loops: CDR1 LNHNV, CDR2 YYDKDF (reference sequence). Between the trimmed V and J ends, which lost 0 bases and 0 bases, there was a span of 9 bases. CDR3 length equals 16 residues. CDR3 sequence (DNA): TGTGCCACCAGCAGAGACCAGGGTTATAGCAATCAGCCCCAGCATTTT. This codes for CATSRDQGYSNQPQHF.

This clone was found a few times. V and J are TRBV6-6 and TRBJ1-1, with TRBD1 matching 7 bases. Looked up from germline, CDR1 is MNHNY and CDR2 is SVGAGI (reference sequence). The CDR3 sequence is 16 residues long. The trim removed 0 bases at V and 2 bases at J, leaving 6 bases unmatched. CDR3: CASSYSEGAGNTEAFF. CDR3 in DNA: TGTGCCAGCAGTTACTCGGAGGGGGCGGGTAACACTGAAGCTTTCTTT.

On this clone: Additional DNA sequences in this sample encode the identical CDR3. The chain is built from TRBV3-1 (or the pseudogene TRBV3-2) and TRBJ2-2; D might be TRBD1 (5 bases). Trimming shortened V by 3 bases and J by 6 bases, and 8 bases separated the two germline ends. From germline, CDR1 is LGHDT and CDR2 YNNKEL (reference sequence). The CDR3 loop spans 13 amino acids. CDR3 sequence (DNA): TGTGCCAGCAGCCAGGTCAGGGCCGGGGAGCTGTTTTTT. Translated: CASSQVRAGELFF.

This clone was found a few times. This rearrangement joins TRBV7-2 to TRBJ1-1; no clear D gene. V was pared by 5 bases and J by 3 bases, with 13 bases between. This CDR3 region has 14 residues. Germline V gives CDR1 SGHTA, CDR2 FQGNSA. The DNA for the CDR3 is TGTGCCAGCAGCCTTCAGCCGGGAGACACTGAAGCTTTCTTT. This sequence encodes CASSLQPGDTEAFF.

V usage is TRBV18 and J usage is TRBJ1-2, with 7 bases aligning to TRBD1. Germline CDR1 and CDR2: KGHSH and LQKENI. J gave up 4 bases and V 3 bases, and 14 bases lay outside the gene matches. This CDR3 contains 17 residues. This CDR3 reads CASSPTNLGQTLYGYTF. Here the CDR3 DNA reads TGTGCCAGCTCACCGACCAACTTGGGACAGACCCTCTATGGCTACACCTTC.

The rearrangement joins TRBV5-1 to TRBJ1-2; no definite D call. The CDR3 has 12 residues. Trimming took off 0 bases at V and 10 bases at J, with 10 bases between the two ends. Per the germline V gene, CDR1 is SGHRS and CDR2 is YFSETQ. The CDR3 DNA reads TGCGCCAGCAGCTTGGCCAGGATTGACTACACCTTC. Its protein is CASSLARIDYTF. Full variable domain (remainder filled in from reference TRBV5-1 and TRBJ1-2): KAGVTQTPRYLIKTRGQQVTLSCSPISGHRSVSWYQQTPGQGLQFLFEYFSETQRNKGNFPGRFSGRQFSNSRSEMNVSTLELGDSALYLCASSLARIDYTFGSGTRLTVV.

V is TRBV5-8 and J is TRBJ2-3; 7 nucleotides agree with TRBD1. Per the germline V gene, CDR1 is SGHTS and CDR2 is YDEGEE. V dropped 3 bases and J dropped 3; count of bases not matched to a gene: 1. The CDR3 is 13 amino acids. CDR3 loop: CASSSDRTDTQYF. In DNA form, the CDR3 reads TGTGCCAGCAGCTCGGACAGGACAGATACGCAGTATTTT. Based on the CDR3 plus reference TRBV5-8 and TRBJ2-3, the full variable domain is EAGVTQSPTHLIKTRGQQATLRCSPISGHTSVYWYQQALGLGLQFLLWYDEGEERNRGNFPPRFSGRQFPNYSSELNVNALELEDSALYLCASSSDRTDTQYFGPGTRLTVL.

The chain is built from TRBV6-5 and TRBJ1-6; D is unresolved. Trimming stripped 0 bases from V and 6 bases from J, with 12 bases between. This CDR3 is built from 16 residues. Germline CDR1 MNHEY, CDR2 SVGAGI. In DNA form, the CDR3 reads TGTGCCAGCAGTTACTCGAGGGCAGGATCTAATTCACCCCTCCACTTT. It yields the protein CASSYSRAGSNSPLHF.

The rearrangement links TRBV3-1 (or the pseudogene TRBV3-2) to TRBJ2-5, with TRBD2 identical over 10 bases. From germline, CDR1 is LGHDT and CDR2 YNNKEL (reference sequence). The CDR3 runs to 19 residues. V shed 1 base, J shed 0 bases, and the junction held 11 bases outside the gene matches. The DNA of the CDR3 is TGTGCCAGCAGCCAAGCGCATCAGTCACTAGCGGGGTACCAAGAGACCCAGTACTTC. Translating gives CASSQAHQSLAGYQETQYF.

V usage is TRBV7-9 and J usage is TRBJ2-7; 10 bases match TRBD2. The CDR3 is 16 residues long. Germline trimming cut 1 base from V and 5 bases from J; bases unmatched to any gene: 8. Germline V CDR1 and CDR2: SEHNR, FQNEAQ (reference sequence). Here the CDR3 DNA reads TGTGCCAGCAGCTTAGTTTCTAGCGGGAGAGGGAACGAGCAGTACTTC. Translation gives CASSLVSSGRGNEQYF.

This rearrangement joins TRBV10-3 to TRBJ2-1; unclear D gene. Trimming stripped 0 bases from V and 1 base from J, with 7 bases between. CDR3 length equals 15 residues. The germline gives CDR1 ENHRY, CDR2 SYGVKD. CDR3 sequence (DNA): TGTGCCATCAGTGAGTCGCAAGGTTCCTACAATGAGCAGTTCTTC. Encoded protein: CAISESQGSYNEQFF.

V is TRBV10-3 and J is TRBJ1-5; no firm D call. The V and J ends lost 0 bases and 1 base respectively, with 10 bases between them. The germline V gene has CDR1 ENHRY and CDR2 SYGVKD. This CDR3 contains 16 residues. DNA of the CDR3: TGTGCCATCAGTGAGTCGGGAGTTATCAGCAATCAGCCCCAGCATTTT. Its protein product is CAISESGVISNQPQHF.

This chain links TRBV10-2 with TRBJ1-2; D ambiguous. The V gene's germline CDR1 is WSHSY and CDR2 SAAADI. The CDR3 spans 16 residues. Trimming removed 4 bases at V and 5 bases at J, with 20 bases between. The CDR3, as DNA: TGCGCCAGCAGTGGGAGGGAACCCCATAGGAGGTATGGCTACACCTTC. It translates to CASSGREPHRRYGYTF.

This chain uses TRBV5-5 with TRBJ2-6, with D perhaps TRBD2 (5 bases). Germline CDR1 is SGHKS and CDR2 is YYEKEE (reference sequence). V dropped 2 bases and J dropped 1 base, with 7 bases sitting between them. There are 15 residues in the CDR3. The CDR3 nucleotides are TGTGCCAGCAGCTTCCTAGCTTCTGGGGCCAACGTCCTGACTTTC. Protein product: CASSFLASGANVLTF.

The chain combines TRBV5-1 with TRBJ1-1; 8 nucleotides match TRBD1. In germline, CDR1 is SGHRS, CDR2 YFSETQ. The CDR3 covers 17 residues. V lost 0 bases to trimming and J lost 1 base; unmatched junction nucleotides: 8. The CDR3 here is CASSLGLGDRKNTEAFF. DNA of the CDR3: TGCGCCAGCAGCTTGGGTTTGGGGGACAGGAAGAACACTGAAGCTTTCTTT.

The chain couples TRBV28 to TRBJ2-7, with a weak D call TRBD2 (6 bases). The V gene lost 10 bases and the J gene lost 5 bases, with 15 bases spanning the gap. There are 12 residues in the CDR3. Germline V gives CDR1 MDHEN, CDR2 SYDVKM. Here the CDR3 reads CATSGTFHEQYF. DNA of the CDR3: TGTGCCACCTCTGGGACTTTCCACGAGCAGTACTTC.

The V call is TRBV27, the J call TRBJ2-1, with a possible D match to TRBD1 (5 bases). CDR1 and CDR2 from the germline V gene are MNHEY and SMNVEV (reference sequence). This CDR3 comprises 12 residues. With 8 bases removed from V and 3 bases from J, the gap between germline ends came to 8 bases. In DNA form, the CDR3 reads TGTGCCAGCTTGGACAACTACAATGAGCAGTTCTTC. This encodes CASLDNYNEQFF.

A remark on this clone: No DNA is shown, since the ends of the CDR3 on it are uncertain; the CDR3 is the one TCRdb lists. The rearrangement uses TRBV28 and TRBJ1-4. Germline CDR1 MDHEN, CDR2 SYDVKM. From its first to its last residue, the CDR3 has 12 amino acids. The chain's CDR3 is CASSSSGGELFF.

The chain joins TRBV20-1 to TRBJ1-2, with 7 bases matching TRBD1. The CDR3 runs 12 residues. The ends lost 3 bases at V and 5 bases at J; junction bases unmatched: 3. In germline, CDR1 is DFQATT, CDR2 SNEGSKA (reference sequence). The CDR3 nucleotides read TGCAGTGCTAGTTACAGGGGATATGGCTACACCTTC. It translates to CSASYRGYGYTF.

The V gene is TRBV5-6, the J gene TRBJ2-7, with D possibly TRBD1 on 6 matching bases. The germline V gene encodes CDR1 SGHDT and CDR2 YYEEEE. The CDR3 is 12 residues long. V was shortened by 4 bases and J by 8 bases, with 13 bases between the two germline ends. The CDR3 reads CASSPGTSKQYF. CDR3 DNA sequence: TGTGCCAGCAGCCCAGGGACAAGTAAGCAGTACTTC.

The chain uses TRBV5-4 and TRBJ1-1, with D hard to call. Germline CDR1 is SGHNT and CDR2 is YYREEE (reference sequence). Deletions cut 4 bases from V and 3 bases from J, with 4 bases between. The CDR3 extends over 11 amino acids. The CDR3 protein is CASSSDTEAFF. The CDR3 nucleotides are TGTGCCAGCAGCAGTGACACTGAAGCTTTCTTT.

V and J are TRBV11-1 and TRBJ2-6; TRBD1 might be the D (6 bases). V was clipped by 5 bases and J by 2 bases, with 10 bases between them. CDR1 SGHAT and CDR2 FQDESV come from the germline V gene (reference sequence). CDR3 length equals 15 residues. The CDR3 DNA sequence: TGTGCCAGCAGCAGGCACAGGGCTGGGGCCAACGTCCTGACTTTC. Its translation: CASSRHRAGANVLTF.